At least ten counts were recorded for the clone carrying this T cell receptor (beta chain). The antigen is undetermined. V was pared by 5 bases and J by 8 bases, with 13 bases between. Germline V gives CDR1 SGHVS, CDR2 FQNEAQ. The CDR3 runs 13 residues. MiXCR, applied by TCRdb to the reads, yields one record per CDR3 protein. The sample lists 170,000 or so distinct CDR3 sequences, around an eighth occurring once. This record comes from a study of T cell repertoires in cytomegalovirus infection. Study observations and caveats: Carriers of CMV and the relevant HLA type were discriminated by public TCR beta frequency.

The V and J genes are TRBV7-8 and TRBJ1-3; D unclear. Sequences were obtained from PBMCs. This sequence originates from a human donor in good health (CMV status not recorded). Some clones in this sample may be carry-over from other donors' samples. The CDR3 protein is CASSLTPGDTIYF. The CDR3 DNA follows: TGTGCCAGCAGCCTTACCCCGGGTGACACCATATATTTT. Filled out from reference TRBV7-8 and TRBJ1-3, the complete variable domain reads GAGVSQSPRYKVAKRGQDVALRCDPISGHVSLFWYQQALGQGPEFLTYFQNEAQLDKSGLPSDRFFAERPEGSVSTLKIQRTQQEDSAVYLCASSLTPGDTIYFGEGSWLTVV.